A selection of T cell receptor beta chains follows, all from one sample in a study of T cell responses to AZD1222 COVID-19 vaccine. Here immunoSEQ multiplex PCR was the method, and the copy in TCRdb shows in-frame clones only, minus some. The profile shows about 97,000 clones, over 80% of them singletons. The sequences come from peripheral blood, collected on day 0 of AZD1222 vaccination. These receptors originate from an adult in good health. The CDR3 runs from the conserved cysteine through the conserved F or W. Not all rows give a size; the values are once, few, many and, for expanded clones, a class.

V	J	size	CDR3
TRBV7-9	TRBJ1-1	.	CASRSAQVMRLNTEAFF
TRBV6-6	TRBJ1-5	.	CASSRDRGGNQPQHF
TRBV7-9	TRBJ1-1	few	CASSLIRGRGTEAFF
TRBV6-5	TRBJ1-6	.	CASCGTGNSPLHF
TRBV7-2	TRBJ1-5	.	CASSPNRNQPQHF
TRBV2	TRBJ2-1	.	CASSAYNEQFF
TRBV19	TRBJ2-7	.	CASSIAGRRSYEQYF
TRBV11-2	TRBJ1-2	.	CASSLASRTGHYGYTF
TRBV11-3	TRBJ2-1	few	CASSAEPPGGSYNEQFF
TRBV28	TRBJ2-1	.	CASSLPSSGRGREQFF
TRBV5-1	TRBJ2-2	.	CASSRDLPGQGHGELFF